These 10 T cell receptor beta chains were sequenced from one sample in a study of blood T cells in healthy people across ages. Sample-barcoded 5' priming and a J-beta primer mix drove a second PCR of about 6 to 12 cycles. TCRdb used MiXCR to reprocess the 5' RACE reads, holding one entry per CDR3 protein. Of about 780,000 distinct CDR3 sequences detected, more than 35% appear once; the ten largest clones hold less than 20%. Sequenced material: blood. The receptor source for this set is a man older than 75 in good health.

On this clonotype: Given a much more abundant clone one base away, this may be a read error. Here the CDR3 reads CASSGTSGSYELYF. The CDR3 DNA reads as TGTGCCAGCAGCGGGACTAGCGGGAGCTACGAGCTGTACTTC. The J gene is TRBJ2-4, the V gene TRBV7-2; 14 positions match TRBD2. Losses at the gene ends were 5 bases for V and 15 bases for J; bases not matched to a gene: 9. The germline V gene encodes CDR1 SGHTA and CDR2 FQGNSA. The CDR3 totals 14 residues. Complete variable domain (other parts from reference TRBV7-2 and TRBJ2-4): GAGVSQSPSNKVTEKGKDVELRCDPISGHTALYWYRQSLGQGLEFLIYFQGNSAPDKSGLPSDRFSAERTGGSVSTLTIQRTQQEDSAVYLCASSGTSGSYELYFGAGTRLSVL.

The rearrangement links TRBV4-1 to TRBJ1-1; possibly TRBD1 for D (5 bases). The CDR3 has 14 residues. CDR1 is MGHRA, CDR2 YSYEKL, per germline. Trimming removed 0 bases from V and 7 bases from J, with 12 bases in between. The CDR3 region has the DNA TGCGCCAGCAGCCAAGAAGGAGGGACCAATGAAGCTTTCTTT. Its protein is CASSQEGGTNEAFF.

The chain links TRBV28 to TRBJ2-3; the match to TRBD2 covers 13 bases. The V gene's germline CDR1 is MDHEN and CDR2 SYDVKM. V gave up 7 bases and J gave up 2 bases; unmatched junction bases: 9. The CDR3 has 17 residues. This CDR3 reads CASKRQGLAGSTDTQYF. The CDR3 bases are TGTGCCAGCAAGCGCCAGGGACTAGCGGGATCCACAGATACGCAGTATTTT.

This clonotype was observed a handful of times. The V gene is TRBV12-3 or TRBV12-4, the J gene TRBJ2-3; possibly TRBD2 for D (5 bases). Deletions cut 6 bases from V and 1 base from J, with 14 bases between. The CDR3 is 15 amino acids. The CDR3 spells CASSQRSGRTDTQYF. CDR3 nucleotide sequence: TGTGCCAGCAGCCAAAGGAGCGGCCGCACAGATACGCAGTATTTT.

The CDR3 DNA reads TGTGCCAGCAGCTCCGAGGTTTTCAGGGGAAATGAAAAACTGTTTTTT. Amino acids: CASSSEVFRGNEKLFF. The V call is TRBV7-2, the J call TRBJ1-4; a weak D match, TRBD1 (6 bases). The germline gives CDR1 SGHTA, CDR2 FQGNSA. V was cut by 4 bases and J by 5 bases, with 17 bases left in between. CDR3 size: 16 residues. Supplemented by reference TRBV7-2 and TRBJ1-4, the full variable domain reads GAGVSQSPSNKVTEKGKDVELRCDPISGHTALYWYRQSLGQGLEFLIYFQGNSAPDKSGLPSDRFSAERTGGSVSTLTIQRTQQEDSAVYLCASSSEVFRGNEKLFFGSGTQLSVL.

This clonotype came up a few times. This sequence joins TRBV9 and TRBJ2-7, with 10 positions matching TRBD1. This CDR3 contains 14 residues. J gave up 4 bases and V 3 bases, and 4 bases lay outside the gene matches. In germline, CDR1 is SGDLS, CDR2 YYNGEE. In nucleotides, the CDR3 is TGTGCCAGCAGCGAGACAGGGGGCGAATACGAGCAGTACTTC. Its translation is CASSETGGEYEQYF.

Note on this clonotype: The junction does not match germline at one end; this may be a read error. This chain connects TRBV7-9 to TRBJ2-7, with D maybe TRBD2 (6 bases). The CDR3 is 16 amino acids. Germline CDR1 reads SEHNR; CDR2 reads FQNEAQ (reference sequence). The CDR3 bases are TGTGCCGGCAGCTTAGCGCACGGGGGAGTCCCCAACGAGCAGTACTTC. This encodes CAGSLAHGGVPNEQYF.

This chain links TRBV7-6 with TRBJ2-7; D is uncertain. Germline CDR1 reads SGHVS; CDR2 reads FNYEAQ. This CDR3 has 13 amino acids. V lost 1 base and J 7 bases, leaving 11 bases between the germline ends. The CDR3 coding sequence is TGTGCCAGCAGCTTAGACCTTACCAATGAGCAGTACTTC. It translates to CASSLDLTNEQYF.

J is TRBJ1-1 and V is TRBV12-3 or TRBV12-4, with D possibly being TRBD1 (6 bases). The CDR3 consists of 14 residues. Trimming cost V 6 bases and J 2 bases, with 13 bases left between them. The CDR3 DNA is TGTGCCAGCAGCCTTGTGGGGGCCAACACTGAAGCTTTCTTT. Residues: CASSLVGANTEAFF.

The chain has TRBV5-6 and TRBJ1-6; TRBD1 matches 7 bases. CDR1 and CDR2 from the germline V gene are SGHDT and YYEEEE. The CDR3 is 14 amino acids. V dropped 5 bases and J dropped 4; count of bases not matched to a gene: 3. The CDR3 nucleotides read TGTGCCAGCAGAACAGGGGATTATAATTCACCCCTCCACTTT. Amino acids: CASRTGDYNSPLHF.